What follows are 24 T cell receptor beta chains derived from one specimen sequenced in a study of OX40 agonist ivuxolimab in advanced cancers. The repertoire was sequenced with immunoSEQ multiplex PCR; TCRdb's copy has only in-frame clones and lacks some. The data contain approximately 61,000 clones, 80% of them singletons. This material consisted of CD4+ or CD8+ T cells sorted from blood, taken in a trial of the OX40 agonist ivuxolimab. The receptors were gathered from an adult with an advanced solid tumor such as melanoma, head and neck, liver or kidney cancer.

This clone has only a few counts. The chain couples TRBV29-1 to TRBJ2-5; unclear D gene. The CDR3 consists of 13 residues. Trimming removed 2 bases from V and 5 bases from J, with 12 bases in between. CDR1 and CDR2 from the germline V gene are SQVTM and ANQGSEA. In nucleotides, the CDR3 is TGCAGCGTTGAACTAGGACGGTCTGAGACCCAGTACTTC. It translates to CSVELGRSETQYF.

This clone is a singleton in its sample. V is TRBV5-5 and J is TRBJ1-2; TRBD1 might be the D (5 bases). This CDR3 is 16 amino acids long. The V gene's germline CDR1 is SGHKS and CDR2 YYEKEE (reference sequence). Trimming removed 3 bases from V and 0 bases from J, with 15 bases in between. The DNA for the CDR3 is TGTGCCAGCAGCTCGCGGTGGGGGGACCCTAACTATGGCTACACCTTC. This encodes CASSSRWGDPNYGYTF.

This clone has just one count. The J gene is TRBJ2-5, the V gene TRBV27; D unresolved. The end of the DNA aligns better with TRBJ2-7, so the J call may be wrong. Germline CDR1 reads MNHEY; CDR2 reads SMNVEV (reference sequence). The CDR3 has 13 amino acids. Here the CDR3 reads CASSLSLTYEQYF. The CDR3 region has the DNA TGTGCCAGCAGTTTATCGCTCACCTACGAGCAGTACTTC.

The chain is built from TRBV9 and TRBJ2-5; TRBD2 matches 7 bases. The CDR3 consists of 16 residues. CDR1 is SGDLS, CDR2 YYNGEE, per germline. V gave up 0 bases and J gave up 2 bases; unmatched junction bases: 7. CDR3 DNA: TGTGCCAGCAGCGTAGGAGGGGAGGGCCGTCAAGAGACCCAGTACTTC. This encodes CASSVGGEGRQETQYF.

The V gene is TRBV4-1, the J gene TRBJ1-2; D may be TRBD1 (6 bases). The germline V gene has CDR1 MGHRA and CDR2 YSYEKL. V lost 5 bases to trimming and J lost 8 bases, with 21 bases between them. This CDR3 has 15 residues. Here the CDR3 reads CASSSPGKGQGGYTF. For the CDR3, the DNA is TGCGCCAGCAGCTCACCCGGGAAGGGACAAGGGGGCTACACCTTC.

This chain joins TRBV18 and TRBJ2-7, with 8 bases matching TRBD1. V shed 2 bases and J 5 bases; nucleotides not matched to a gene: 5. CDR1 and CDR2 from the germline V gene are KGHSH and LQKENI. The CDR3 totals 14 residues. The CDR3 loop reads CASSPVQGANEQYF. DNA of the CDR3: TGTGCCAGCTCACCAGTCCAGGGGGCGAACGAGCAGTACTTC.

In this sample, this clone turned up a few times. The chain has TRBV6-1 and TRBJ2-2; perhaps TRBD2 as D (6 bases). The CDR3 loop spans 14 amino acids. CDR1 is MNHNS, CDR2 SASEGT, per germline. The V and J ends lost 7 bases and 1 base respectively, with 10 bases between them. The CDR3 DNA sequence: TGTGCCAGCACGGCGGGAATGAACACCGGGGAGCTGTTTTTT. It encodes CASTAGMNTGELFF.

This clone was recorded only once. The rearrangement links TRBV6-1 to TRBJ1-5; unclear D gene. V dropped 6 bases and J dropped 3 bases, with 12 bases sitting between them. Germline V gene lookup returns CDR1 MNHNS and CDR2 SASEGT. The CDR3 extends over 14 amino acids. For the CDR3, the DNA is TGTGCCAGCAGGGTTGGCTCTAACAATCAGCCCCAGCATTTT. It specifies CASRVGSNNQPQHF.

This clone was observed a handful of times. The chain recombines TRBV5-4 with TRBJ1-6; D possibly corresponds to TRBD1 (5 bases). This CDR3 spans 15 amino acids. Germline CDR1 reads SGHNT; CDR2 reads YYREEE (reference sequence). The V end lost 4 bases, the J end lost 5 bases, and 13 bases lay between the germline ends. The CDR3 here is CASSQDSIDNSPLHF. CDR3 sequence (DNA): TGTGCCAGCAGCCAAGACAGTATTGATAATTCACCCCTCCACTTT.

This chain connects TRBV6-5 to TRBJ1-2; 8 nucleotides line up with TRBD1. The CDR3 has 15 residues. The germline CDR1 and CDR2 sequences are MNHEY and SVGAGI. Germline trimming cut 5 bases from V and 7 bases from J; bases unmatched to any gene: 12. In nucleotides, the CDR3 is TGTGCCAGCAGTAACTGGGACAGGCTTACCGGTGGCTACACCTTC. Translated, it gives CASSNWDRLTGGYTF.

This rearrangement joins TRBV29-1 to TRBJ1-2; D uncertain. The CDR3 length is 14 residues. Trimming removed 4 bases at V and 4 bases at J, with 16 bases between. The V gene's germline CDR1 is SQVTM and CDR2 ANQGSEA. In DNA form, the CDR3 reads TGCAGCGTTGCAGATACCGGTAGCTCCTATGGCTACACCTTC. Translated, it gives CSVADTGSSYGYTF.

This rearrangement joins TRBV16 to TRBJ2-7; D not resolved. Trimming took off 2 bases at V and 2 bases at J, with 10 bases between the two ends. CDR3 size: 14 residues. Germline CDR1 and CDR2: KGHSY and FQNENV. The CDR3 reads CASSQESPAYEQYF. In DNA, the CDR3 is TGTGCCAGCAGCCAAGAAAGCCCCGCCTACGAGCAGTACTTC.

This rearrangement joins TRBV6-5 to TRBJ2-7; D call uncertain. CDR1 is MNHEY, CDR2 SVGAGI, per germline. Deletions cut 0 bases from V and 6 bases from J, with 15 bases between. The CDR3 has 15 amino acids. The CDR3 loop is CASSYSRRIPGEQYF. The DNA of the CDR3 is TGTGCCAGCAGTTACTCGAGAAGAATCCCAGGCGAGCAGTACTTC.

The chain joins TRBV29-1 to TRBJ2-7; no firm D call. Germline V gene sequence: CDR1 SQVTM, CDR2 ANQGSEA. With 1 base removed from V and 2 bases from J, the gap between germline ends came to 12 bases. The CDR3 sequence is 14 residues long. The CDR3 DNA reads TGCAGCGTTGAAGGGGGATTGCGGCCCTACGAGCAGTACTTC. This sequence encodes CSVEGGLRPYEQYF.

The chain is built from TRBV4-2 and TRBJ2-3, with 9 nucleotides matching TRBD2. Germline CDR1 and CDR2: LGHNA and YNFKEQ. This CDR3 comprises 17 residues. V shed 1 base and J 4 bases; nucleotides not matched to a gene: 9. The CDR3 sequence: CASSQAGSGGGADTQYF. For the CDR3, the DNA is TGTGCCAGCAGCCAAGCGGGTAGCGGGGGCGGGGCAGATACGCAGTATTTT.

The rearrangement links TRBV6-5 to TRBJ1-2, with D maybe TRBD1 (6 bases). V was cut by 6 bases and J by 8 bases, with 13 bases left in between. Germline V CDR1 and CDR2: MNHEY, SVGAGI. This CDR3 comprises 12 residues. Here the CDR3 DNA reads TGTGCCAGCAGACGGGGGGCGGAGGGCTACACCTTC. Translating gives CASRRGAEGYTF.

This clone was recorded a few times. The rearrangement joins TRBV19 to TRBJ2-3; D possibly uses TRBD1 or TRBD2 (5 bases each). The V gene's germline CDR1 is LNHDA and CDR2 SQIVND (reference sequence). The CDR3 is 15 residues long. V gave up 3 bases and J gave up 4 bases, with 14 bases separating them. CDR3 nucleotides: TGTGCCAGTAGTATCGGAGCAGGGAGCGCAGATACGCAGTATTTT. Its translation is CASSIGAGSADTQYF.

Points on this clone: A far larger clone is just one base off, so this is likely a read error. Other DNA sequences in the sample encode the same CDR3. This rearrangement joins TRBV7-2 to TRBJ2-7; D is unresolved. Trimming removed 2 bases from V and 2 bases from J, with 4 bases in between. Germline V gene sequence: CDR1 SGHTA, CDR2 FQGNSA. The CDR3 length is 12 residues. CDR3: CASSLSAYEQYF. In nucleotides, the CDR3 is TGTGCCAGCAGCTTATCGGCCTACGAGCAGTACTTC.

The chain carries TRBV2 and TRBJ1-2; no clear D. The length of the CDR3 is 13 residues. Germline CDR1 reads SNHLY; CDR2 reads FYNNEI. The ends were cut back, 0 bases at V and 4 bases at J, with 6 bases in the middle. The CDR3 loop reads CASSEALPYGYTF. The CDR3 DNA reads TGTGCCAGCAGTGAAGCCCTCCCCTATGGCTACACCTTC. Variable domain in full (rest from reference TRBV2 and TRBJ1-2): EPEVTQTPSHQVTQMGQEVILRCVPISNHLYFYWYRQILGQKVEFLVSFYNNEISEKSEIFDDQFSVERPDGSNFTLKIRSTKLEDSAMYFCASSEALPYGYTFGSGTRLTVV.

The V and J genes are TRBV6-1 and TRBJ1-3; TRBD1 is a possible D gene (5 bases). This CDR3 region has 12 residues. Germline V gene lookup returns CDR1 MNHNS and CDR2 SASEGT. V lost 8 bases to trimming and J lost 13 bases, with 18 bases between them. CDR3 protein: CASGRGGAGIYF. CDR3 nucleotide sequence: TGTGCCAGCGGTAGGGGTGGGGCAGGAATATATTTT.

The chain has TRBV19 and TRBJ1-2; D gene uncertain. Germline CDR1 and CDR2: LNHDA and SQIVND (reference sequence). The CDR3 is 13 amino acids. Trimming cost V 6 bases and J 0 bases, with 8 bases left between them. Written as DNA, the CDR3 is TGTGCCAGTAGGTTAGACACTAACTATGGCTACACCTTC. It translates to CASRLDTNYGYTF.

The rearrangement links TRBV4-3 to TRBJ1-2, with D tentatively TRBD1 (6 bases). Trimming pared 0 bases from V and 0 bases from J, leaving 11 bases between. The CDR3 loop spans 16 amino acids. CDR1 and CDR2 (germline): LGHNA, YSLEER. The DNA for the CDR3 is TGCGCCAGCAGCCAAGATTGGACAGAGGCTAACTATGGCTACACCTTC. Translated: CASSQDWTEANYGYTF.

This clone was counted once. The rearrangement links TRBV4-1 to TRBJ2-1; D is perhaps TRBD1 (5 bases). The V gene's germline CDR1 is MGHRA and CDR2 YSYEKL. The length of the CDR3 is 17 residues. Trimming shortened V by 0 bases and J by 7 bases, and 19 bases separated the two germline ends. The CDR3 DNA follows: TGCGCCAGCAGCCAAGATCTTAACAGGTTGGCGAGGAATGAGCAGTTCTTC. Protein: CASSQDLNRLARNEQFF.

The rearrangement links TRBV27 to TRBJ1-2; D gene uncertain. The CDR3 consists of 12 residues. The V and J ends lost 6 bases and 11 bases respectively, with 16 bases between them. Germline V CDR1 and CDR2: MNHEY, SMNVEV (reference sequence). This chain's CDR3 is CASSPDGKRYTF. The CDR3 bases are TGTGCCAGCAGCCCGGACGGTAAAAGGTACACCTTC.